The rows below give T cell receptor beta chains drawn from one sample of a study of blood T cell repertoires in COVID-19. Sequenced by immunoSEQ multiplex PCR; TCRdb stores in-frame clones only, minus some. Seen here are around 200,000 clones, roughly 90% observed once, and the top ten hold under 2%. The source material was peripheral blood. These receptors all stem from a man between 18 and 29 years old with active or convalescent COVID-19. The CDR3 runs from the conserved cysteine through the conserved F or W. Each record gives: V gene, J gene, D gene, CDR3 protein, CDR3 DNA. D genes are given only for firm matches.

TRBV7-2	TRBJ1-2	TRBD1	CASSFMDRESYGYTF	TGTGCCAGCAGCTTTATGGACAGGGAAAGCTATGGCTACACCTTC
TRBV19	TRBJ2-2	-	CASTNSGLLRQNTGELFF	TGTGCCAGTACTAATAGTGGGCTATTACGACAGAACACCGGGGAGCTGTTTTTT
TRBV10-2	TRBJ1-2	TRBD1	CASRSTGTAYGYTF	TGCGCCAGCAGATCAACTGGGACAGCCTATGGCTACACCTTC
TRBV27	TRBJ1-4	TRBD1	CASSLHRGEKLFF	TGTGCCAGCAGTTTACACAGGGGAGAAAAACTGTTTTTT
TRBV2	TRBJ2-3	TRBD2	CASRGPGLAGGRNTQYF	TGTGCCAGCAGGGGACCCGGACTAGCGGGGGGGCGAAATACGCAGTATTTT
TRBV7-8	TRBJ1-5	-	CASSLVVRQPQHF	TGTGCCAGCAGCTTAGTAGTACGTCAGCCCCAGCATTTT
TRBV7-3	TRBJ2-3	TRBD2	CASSLSSGGDADTQYF	TGTGCCAGCAGCTTAAGCAGCGGGGGGGACGCAGATACGCAGTATTTT
TRBV7-2	TRBJ2-6	-	CASSLGGSGANVLTF	TGTGCCAGCAGCTTAGGAGGGTCCGGGGCCAACGTCCTGACTTTC
TRBV29-1	TRBJ1-3	-	CSVGGSGNTIYF	TGCAGCGTGGGGGGGTCCGGAAACACCATATATTTT
TRBV19	TRBJ2-2	TRBD1	CASSMGRGLPGELFF	TGTGCCAGTAGTATGGGCAGGGGGCTTCCCGGGGAGCTGTTTTTT
TRBV6-5	TRBJ1-1	-	CASSYREDTEAFF	TGTGCCAGCAGTTACAGAGAAGACACTGAAGCTTTCTTT
TRBV19	TRBJ2-3	TRBD2	CASSIGLAGGDTQYF	TGTGCCAGTAGTATTGGACTAGCGGGGGGAGATACGCAGTATTTT
TRBV6-1	TRBJ1-6	-	CASSDVGDIYSPLHF	TGTGCCAGCAGTGACGTGGGGGACATTTATTCACCCCTCCACTTT
TRBV5-1	TRBJ2-3	-	CASGPGLTSDTQYF	TGCGCCAGCGGCCCGGGACTGACCTCAGATACGCAGTATTTT
TRBV4-3	TRBJ2-5	TRBD2	CASSQDLGLAGETQYF	TGCGCCAGCAGCCAAGATCTTGGACTAGCAGGAGAGACCCAGTACTTC
TRBV5-1	TRBJ1-1	TRBD1	CASSPGTGSVDTEAFF	TGCGCCAGCAGCCCCGGGACAGGGTCGGTGGACACTGAAGCTTTCTTT
TRBV7-8	TRBJ2-3	TRBD1	CASSLGWDRDSTDTQYF	TGTGCCAGCAGCTTAGGGTGGGACAGGGATAGCACAGATACGCAGTATTTT
TRBV28	TRBJ1-6	TRBD1	CASSPATGSSYNSPLHF	TGTGCCAGCAGTCCAGCGACAGGGAGCTCCTATAATTCACCCCTCCACTTT
TRBV15	TRBJ2-5	-	CATSRAAGVAETQYF	TGTGCCACCAGCAGAGCGGCAGGGGTCGCGGAGACCCAGTACTTC
TRBV6-1	TRBJ1-5	-	CASSEGTDQPQHF	TGTGCCAGCAGTGAAGGGACAGATCAGCCCCAGCATTTT
TRBV7-8	TRBJ2-1	-	CASSLAPGRSRDEQFF	TGTGCCAGCAGCTTAGCCCCGGGAAGAAGTAGAGATGAGCAGTTCTTC
TRBV2	TRBJ1-6	-	CASSELASGNSPLHF	TGTGCCAGCAGTGAATTGGCCAGCGGCAATTCACCCCTCCACTTT